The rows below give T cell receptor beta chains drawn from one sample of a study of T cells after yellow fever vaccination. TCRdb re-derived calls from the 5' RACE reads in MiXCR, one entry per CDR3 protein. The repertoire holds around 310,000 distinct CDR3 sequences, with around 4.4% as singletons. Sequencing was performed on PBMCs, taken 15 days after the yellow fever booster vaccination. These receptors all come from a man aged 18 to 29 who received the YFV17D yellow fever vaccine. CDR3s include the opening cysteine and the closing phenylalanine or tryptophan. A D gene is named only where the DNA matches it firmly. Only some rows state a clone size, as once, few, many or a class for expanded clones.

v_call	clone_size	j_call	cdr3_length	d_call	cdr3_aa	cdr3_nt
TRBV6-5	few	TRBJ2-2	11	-	CASISGGELFF	TGTGCCAGCATCTCGGGCGGGGAGCTGTTTTTT
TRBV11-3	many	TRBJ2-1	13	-	CASSLTGWNEQFF	TGTGCCAGCAGCTTAACTGGGTGGAATGAGCAGTTCTTC
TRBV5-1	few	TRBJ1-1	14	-	CASSRGQQNTEAFF	TGCGCCAGCAGCCGTGGACAGCAGAACACTGAAGCTTTCTTT
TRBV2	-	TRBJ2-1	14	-	CASSGSRVPNEQFF	TGTGCCAGCAGTGGCAGCAGGGTTCCCAATGAGCAGTTCTTC
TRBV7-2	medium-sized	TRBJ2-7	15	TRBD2	CASSYEGGGNYEQYF	TGTGCCAGCAGCTACGAGGGCGGGGGAAATTACGAGCAGTACTTC
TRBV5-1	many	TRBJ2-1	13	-	CASSLKEGLGQFF	TGCGCCAGCAGCTTGAAGGAGGGGCTCGGGCAGTTCTTC
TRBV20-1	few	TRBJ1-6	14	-	CSANRISYNSPLHF	TGCAGTGCGAACAGGATCTCCTATAATTCACCCCTCCACTTT
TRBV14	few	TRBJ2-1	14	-	CASSQDLESNEQFF	TGTGCCAGCAGCCAAGATCTAGAATCGAATGAGCAGTTCTTC
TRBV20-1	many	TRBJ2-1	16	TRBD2	CSARDTIGGSYNEQFF	TGCAGTGCTAGAGATACAATTGGCGGGAGCTACAATGAGCAGTTCTTC
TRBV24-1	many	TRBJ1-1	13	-	CATSDSWEDGAFF	TGTGCCACCAGTGATTCGTGGGAGGACGGAGCTTTCTTT
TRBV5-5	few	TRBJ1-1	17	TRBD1	CASSLMGRGLRTTEAFF	TGTGCCAGCAGCTTGATGGGGAGGGGGCTAAGGACGACTGAAGCTTTCTTT
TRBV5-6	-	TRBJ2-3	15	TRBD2	CASSSASGGTDTQYF	TGTGCCAGCAGCTCGGCGAGCGGGGGCACAGATACGCAGTATTTT
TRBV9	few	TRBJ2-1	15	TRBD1	CASSVEGQGFNEQFF	TGTGCCAGCAGCGTAGAGGGACAGGGGTTCAATGAGCAGTTCTTC
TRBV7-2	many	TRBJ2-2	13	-	CASSFWSTGELFF	TGTGCCAGCAGCTTTTGGTCCACCGGGGAGCTGTTTTTT
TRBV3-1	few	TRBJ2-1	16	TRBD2	CASSQQLAGPLDEQFF	TGTGCCAGCAGCCAGCAACTAGCGGGGCCTCTAGATGAGCAGTTCTTC
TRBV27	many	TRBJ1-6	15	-	CASSRFRVGNSPLHF	TGTGCCAGCAGTAGATTTCGGGTCGGGAATTCACCCCTCCACTTT
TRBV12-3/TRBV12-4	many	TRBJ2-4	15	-	CASSPPEGVFPIQYF	TGTGCCAGCAGTCCCCCGGAGGGGGTATTCCCCATCCAGTACTTC